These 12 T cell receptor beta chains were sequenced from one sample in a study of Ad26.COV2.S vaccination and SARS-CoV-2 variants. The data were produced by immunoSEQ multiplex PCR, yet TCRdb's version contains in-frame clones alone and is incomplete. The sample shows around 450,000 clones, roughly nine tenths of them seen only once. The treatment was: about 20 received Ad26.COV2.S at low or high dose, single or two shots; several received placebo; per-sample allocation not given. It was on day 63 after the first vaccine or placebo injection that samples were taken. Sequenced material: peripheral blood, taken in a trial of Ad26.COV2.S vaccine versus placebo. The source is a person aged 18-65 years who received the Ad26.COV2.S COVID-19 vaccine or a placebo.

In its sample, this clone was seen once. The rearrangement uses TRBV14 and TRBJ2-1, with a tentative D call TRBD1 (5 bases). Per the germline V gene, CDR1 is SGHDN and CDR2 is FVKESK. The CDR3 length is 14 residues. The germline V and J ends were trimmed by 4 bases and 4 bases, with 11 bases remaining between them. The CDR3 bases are TGTGCCAGCAGCCGCCCGACAGTTTACAATGAGCAGTTCTTC. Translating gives CASSRPTVYNEQFF.

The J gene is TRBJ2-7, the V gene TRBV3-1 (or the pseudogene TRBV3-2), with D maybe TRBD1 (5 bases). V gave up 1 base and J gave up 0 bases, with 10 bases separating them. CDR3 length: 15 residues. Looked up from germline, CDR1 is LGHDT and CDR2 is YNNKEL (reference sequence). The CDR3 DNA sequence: TGTGCCAGCAGCCAAGGAAGGGGCAGCTCCTACGAGCAGTACTTC. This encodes CASSQGRGSSYEQYF.

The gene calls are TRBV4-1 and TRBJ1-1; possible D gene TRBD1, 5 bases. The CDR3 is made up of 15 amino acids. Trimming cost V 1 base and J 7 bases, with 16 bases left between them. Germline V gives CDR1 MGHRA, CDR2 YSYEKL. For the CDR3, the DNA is TGCGCCAGCAGCCAAGCGGTGGGGGTTCTTGGTGAAGCTTTCTTT. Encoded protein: CASSQAVGVLGEAFF.

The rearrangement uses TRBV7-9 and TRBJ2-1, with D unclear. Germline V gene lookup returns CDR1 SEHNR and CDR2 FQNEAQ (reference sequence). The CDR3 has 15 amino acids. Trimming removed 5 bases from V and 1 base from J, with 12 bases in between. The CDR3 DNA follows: TGTGCCAGCAGCCCATGGAAAATATCCTACAATGAGCAGTTCTTC. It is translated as CASSPWKISYNEQFF.

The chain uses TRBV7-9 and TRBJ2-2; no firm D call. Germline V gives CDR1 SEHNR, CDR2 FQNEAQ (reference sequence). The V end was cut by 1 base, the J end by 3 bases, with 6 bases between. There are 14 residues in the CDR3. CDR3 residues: CASSLGSDTGELFF. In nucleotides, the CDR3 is TGTGCCAGCAGCTTAGGCAGCGACACCGGGGAGCTGTTTTTT.

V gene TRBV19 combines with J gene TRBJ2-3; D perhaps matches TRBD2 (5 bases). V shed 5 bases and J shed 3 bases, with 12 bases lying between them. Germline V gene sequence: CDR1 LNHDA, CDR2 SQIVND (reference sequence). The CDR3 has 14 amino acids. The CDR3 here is CASSPLASTDTQYF. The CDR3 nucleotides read TGTGCCAGTAGTCCTCTAGCAAGTACAGATACGCAGTATTTT. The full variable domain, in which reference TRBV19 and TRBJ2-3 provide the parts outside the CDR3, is DGGITQSPKYLFRKEGQNVTLSCEQNLNHDAMYWYRQDPGQGLRLIYYSQIVNDFQKGDIAEGYSVSREKKESFPLTVTSAQKNPTAFYLCASSPLASTDTQYFGPGTRLTVL.

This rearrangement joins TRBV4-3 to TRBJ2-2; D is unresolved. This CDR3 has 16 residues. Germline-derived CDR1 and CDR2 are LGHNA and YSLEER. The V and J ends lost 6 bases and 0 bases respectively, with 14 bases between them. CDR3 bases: TGCGCCAGCAGTCATGACCCCCGGGCGAACACCGGGGAGCTGTTTTTT. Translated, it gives CASSHDPRANTGELFF.

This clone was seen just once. CDR3 nucleotides: TGTGCCAGCAGCTCCAGGAGAGACCCTAGCACAGATACGCAGTATTTT. Protein: CASSSRRDPSTDTQYF. The rearrangement uses TRBV7-8 and TRBJ2-3; D is uncertain. Germline-derived CDR1 and CDR2 are SGHVS and FQNEAQ. Between the trimmed V and J ends, which lost 4 bases and 0 bases, there was a span of 14 bases. The length of the CDR3 is 16 residues.

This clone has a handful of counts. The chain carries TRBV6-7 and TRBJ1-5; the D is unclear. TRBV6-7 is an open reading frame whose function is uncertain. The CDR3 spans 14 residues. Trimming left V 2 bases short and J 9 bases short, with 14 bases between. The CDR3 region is CASSYPRGGPPQHF. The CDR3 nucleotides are TGTGCCAGCAGTTACCCGAGAGGAGGGCCGCCCCAGCATTTT.

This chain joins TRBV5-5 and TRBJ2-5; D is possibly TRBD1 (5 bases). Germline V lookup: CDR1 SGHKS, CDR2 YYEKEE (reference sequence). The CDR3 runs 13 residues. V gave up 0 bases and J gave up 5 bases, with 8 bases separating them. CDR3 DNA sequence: TGTGCCAGCAGCTTGGTGGGGCGGGAGACCCAGTACTTC. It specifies CASSLVGRETQYF.

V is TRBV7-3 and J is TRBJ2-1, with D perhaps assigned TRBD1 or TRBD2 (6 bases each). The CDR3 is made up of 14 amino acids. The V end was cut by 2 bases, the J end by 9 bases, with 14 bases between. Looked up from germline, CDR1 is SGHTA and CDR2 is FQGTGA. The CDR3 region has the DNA TGTGCCAGCAGCTTACAGGGGACTGTTGGTGAGCAGTTCTTC. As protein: CASSLQGTVGEQFF.

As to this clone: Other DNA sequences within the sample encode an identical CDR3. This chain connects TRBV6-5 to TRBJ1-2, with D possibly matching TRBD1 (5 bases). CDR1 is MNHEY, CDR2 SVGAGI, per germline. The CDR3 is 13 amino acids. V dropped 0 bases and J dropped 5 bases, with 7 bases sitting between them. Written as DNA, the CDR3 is TGTGCCAGCAGTTACTCCGACAGTTATGGCTACACCTTC. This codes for CASSYSDSYGYTF.